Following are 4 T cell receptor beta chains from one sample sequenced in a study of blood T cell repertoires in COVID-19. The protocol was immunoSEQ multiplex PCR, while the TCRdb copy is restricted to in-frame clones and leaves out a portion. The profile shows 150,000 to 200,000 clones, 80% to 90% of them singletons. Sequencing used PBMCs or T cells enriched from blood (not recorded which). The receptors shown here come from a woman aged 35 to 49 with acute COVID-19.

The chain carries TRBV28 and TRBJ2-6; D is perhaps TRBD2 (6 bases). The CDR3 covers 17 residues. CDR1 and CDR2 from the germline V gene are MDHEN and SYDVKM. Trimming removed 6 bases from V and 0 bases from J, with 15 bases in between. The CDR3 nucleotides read TGTGCCAGCAGGCGACGGGGGTACTCCTCTGGGGCCAACGTCCTGACTTTC. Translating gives CASRRRGYSSGANVLTF. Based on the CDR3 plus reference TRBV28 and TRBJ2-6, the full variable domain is DVKVTQSSRYLVKRTGEKVFLECVQDMDHENMFWYRQDPGLGLRLIYFSYDVKMKEKGDIPEGYSVSREKKERFSLILESASTNQTSMYLCASRRRGYSSGANVLTFGAGSRLTVL.

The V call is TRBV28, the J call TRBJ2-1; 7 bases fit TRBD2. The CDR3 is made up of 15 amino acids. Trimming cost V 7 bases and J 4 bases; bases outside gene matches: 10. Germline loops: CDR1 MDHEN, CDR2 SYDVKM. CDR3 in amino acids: CASTEPAGTYNEQFF. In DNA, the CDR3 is TGTGCCAGCACTGAGCCAGCGGGGACTTACAATGAGCAGTTCTTC.

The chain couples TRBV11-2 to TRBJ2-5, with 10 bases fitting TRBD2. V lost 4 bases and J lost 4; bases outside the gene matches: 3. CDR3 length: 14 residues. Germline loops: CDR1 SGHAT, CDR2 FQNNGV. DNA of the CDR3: TGTGCCAGCAGCTCCAGACTAGCGGGAGAGACCCAGTACTTC. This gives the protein CASSSRLAGETQYF.

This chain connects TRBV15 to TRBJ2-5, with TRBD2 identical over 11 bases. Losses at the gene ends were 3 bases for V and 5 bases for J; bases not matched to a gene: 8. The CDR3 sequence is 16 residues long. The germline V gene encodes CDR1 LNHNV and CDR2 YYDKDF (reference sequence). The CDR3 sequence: CATSSDQTSGVETQYF. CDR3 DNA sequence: TGTGCCACCAGCAGTGACCAGACTAGCGGGGTTGAGACCCAGTACTTC. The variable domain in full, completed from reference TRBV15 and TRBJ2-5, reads DAMVIQNPRYQVTQFGKPVTLSCSQTLNHNVMYWYQQKSSQAPKLLFHYYDKDFNNEADTPDNFQSRRPNTSFCFLDIRSPGLGDTAMYLCATSSDQTSGVETQYFGPGTRLLVL.